The source of this TCR beta chain is a study of T cell responses to AZD1222 COVID-19 vaccine. Study outcomes and limitations: Most donors were white British, females outnumbered males, and clonal diversity was possibly underestimated. Vaccine-related CD4 TCRs covered spike, predominating at 160-218 and 743-854. Seropositive status at baseline applied to only six AZD1222 recipients. The breadth and depth of Spike-specific TCRs increased once two AZD1222 doses had been given.

V lost 0 bases, J lost 7 bases, and 4 bases lay in between. Germline assignment: CDR1 DFQATT and CDR2 SNEGSKA (reference sequence). The CDR3 runs 11 residues. Some clones are missing from TCRdb's copy, which holds only in-frame ones; the method was immunoSEQ multiplex PCR. This table has some 100,000 clones, 87% appearing once. Concerning this clone: Antigen specificity is unknown.

This specimen was peripheral blood, taken on day 0 of AZD1222 vaccination. V and J are TRBV20-1 and TRBJ1-3; D call uncertain. This clonotype was obtained from an adult in good health. This CDR3 reads CSARDHNTIYF. The CDR3 region has the DNA TGCAGTGCTAGAGATCATAACACCATATATTTT.